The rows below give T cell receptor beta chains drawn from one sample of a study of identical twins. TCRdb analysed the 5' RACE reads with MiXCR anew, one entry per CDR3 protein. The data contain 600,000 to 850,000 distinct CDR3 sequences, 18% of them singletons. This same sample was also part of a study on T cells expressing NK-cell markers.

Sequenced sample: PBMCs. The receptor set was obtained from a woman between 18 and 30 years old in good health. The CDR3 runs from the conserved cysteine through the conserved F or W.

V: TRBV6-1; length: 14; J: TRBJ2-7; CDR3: CASYEQGESYEQYF
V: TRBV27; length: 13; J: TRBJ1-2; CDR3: CASSRGTGGGYTF
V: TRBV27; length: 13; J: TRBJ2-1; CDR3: CASSQSGYNEQFF
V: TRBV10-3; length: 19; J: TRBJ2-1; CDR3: CAISRLAGGPESSYNEQFF
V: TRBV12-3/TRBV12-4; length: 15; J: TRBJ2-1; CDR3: CASSPGDIGYNEQFF
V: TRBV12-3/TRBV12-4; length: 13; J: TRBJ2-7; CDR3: CASSDRGLNEQYF
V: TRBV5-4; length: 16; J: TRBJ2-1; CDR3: CASSLAWKSRDNEQFF
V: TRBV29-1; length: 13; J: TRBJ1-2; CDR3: CSVPDRGKNGYTF
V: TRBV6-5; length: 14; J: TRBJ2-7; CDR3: CASSYSDSGNEQYF
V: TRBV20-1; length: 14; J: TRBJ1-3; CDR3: CSASSGATGNTIYF
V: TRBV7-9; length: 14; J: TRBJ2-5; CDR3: CASSRRQEGETQYF
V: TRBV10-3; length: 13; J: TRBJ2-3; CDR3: CAIGQSPTDTQYF
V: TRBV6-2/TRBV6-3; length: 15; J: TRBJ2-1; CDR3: CASSYSGLGSNEQFF
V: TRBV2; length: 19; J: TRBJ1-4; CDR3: CASKKGEWTGRWTQEKLFF
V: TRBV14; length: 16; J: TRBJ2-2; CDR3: CASSQFIRGSGGELFF
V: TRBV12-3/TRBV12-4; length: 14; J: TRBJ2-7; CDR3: CASSWGTQSYEQYF
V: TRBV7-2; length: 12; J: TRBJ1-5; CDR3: CASSLMGQPQHF
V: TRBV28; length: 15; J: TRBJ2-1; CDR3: CASSFTGGAYNEQFF
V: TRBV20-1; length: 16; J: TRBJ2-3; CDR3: CSAGQPRLVGTDTQYF
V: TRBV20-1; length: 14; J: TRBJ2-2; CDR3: CSASTIRGTGELFF
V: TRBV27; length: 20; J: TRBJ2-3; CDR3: CASSPRTGFLQNKGADTQYF
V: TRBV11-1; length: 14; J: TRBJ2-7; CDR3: CASSLFTGEGEQYF
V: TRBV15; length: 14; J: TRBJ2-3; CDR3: CATRLGTATDTQYF
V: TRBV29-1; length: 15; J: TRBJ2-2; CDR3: CSVGFDRANTGELFF
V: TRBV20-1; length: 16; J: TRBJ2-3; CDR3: CSAANPFSDSTDTQYF
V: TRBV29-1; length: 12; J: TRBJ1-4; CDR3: CSAGRGDEKLFF
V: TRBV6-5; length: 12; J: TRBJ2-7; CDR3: CASTATTYEQYF
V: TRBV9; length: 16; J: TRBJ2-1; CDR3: CASSARGVLAINEQFF
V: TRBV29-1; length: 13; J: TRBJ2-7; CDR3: CSVQQSPSYEQYF
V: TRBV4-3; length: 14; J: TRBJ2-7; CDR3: CASSLGTPIYEQYF
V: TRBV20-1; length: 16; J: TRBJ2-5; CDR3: CSADRTRSPLQQTQYF
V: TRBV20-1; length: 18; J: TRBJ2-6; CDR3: CSARVGRVPSPGANVLTF
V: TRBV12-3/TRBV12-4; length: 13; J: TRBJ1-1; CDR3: CASSLMRNTEAFF
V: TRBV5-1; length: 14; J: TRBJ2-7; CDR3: CASSLGQVIYEQYF
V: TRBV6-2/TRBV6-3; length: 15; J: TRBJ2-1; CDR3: CASVAGLAGAGEQFF
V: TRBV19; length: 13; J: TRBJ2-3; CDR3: CASTGGFADTQYF
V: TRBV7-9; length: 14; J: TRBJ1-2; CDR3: CASSLDGGSYGYTF
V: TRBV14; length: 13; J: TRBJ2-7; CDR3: CASSQDVGSEQYF
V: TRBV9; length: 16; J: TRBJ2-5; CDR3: CASSVGWGPLQETQYF
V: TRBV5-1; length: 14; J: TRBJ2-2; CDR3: CASSLVAVTGELFF
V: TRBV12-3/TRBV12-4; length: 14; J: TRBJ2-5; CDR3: CASSILRTEETQYF
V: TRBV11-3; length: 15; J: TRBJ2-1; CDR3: CASSASGTRYNEQFF
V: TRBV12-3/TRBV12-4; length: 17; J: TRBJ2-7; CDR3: CASTLRRTSVSRGEQYF